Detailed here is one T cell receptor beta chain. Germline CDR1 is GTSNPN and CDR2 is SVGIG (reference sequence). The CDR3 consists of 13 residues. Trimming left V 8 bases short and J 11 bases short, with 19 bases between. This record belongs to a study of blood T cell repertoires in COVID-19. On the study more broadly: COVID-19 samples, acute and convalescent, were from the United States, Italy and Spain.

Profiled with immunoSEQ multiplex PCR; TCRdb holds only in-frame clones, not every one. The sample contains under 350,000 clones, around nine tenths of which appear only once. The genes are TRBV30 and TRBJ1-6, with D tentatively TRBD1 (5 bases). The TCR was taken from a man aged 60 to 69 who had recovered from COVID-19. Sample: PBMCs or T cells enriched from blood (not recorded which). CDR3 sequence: CAGPGRGGAPLHF. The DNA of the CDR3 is TGTGCCGGCCCGGGGCGCGGAGGGGCACCCCTCCACTTT.